One sample yielded the 10 T cell receptor beta chains listed below, sequenced in a study of shared clonotypes between healthy human individuals (dated by TCRdb to 2018 to 2021). Library creation used the immunoSEQ multiplex PCR assay. TCRdb's version of the immuneACCESS table is confined to in-frame rearrangements and falls short of the full clone set. An unresolved V gene accounts for under half of the shortfall where checked; the remainder is of unknown origin. This sample holds 550,000 to 800,000 clones; 80% to 95% were observed only once. The ten largest clones capture about 34% of the sample. Specimen: memory CD8+ T cells from PBMCs. The cell subset or site label for this specimen denotes: CD45RO+ cells pooled with CCR7-negative TemRA cells. The source is a man between 18 and 29 years old in good health. Some clones in this sample may be carry-over from other donors' samples.

For the CDR3, the DNA is TGTGCCAGCAGTAGGGGACAGAATGAGCAGTTCTTC. This translates into CASSRGQNEQFF. The chain recombines TRBV6-5 with TRBJ2-1; 7 bases map to TRBD1. The V gene end was trimmed by 5 bases and the J gene end by 7 bases; junction bases not matched to a gene: 2. Germline V CDR1 and CDR2: MNHEY, SVGAGI. This CDR3 is built from 12 residues.

CDR3: CASSEGQVAYEQYF. DNA for the CDR3: TGTGCCAGCAGCGAGGGACAGGTCGCCTACGAGCAGTACTTC. The chain is built from TRBV9 and TRBJ2-7, with 8 bases aligning to TRBD1. The germline V gene encodes CDR1 SGDLS and CDR2 YYNGEE. V shed 3 bases and J 2 bases; nucleotides not matched to a gene: 4. The CDR3 is 14 amino acids.

The gene calls are TRBV27 and TRBJ2-1; 9 bases align to TRBD1. Losses at the gene ends were 7 bases for V and 4 bases for J; bases not matched to a gene: 32. Germline V lookup: CDR1 MNHEY, CDR2 SMNVEV (reference sequence). This CDR3 contains 23 residues. The CDR3 here is CASTLGSGQGMSGRGRRYNEQFF. The CDR3 bases are TGTGCCAGCACCCTAGGTTCGGGACAGGGCATGTCGGGGCGCGGGAGAAGGTACAATGAGCAGTTCTTC.

The chain combines TRBV7-9 with TRBJ1-2, with D maybe TRBD1 (5 bases). CDR1 is SEHNR and CDR2 is FQNEAQ in the germline V gene (reference sequence). This CDR3 comprises 16 residues. Trimming took 6 bases from V and 4 from J, leaving 21 bases between them. CDR3 nucleotide sequence: TGTGCCAGCAGAGGAAGGGGTGCAAAGCAGGTCTATGGCTACACCTTC. Its translation is CASRGRGAKQVYGYTF.

The rearrangement links TRBV30 to TRBJ2-3, with D perhaps matching TRBD2 (6 bases). V shed 1 base and J shed 3 bases, with 11 bases lying between them. CDR3 length equals 14 residues. Germline V CDR1 and CDR2: GTSNPN, SVGIG (reference sequence). CDR3 sequence (DNA): TGTGCCTGGAGTGGCGGCGGGATAACAGATACGCAGTATTTT. Protein: CAWSGGGITDTQYF. The variable domain in full, with the rest retrieved from reference TRBV30 and TRBJ2-3, is SQTIHQWPATLVQPVGSPLSLECTVEGTSNPNLYWYRQAAGRGLQLLFYSVGIGQISSEVPQNLSASRPQDRQFILSSKKLLLSDSGFYLCAWSGGGITDTQYFGPGTRLTVL.

CDR3 loop: CAIMGLNYEQYF. CDR3 DNA sequence: TGTGCCATCATGGGACTAAACTACGAGCAGTACTTC. V and J are TRBV10-3 and TRBJ2-7; 7 bases are a match to TRBD2. CDR3 size: 12 residues. Germline-derived CDR1 and CDR2 are ENHRY and SYGVKD. Trimming removed 7 bases from V and 3 bases from J; junction bases left unmatched: 3.

The chain joins TRBV28 to TRBJ1-3, with D uncertain. The germline V gene encodes CDR1 MDHEN and CDR2 SYDVKM. Trimming removed 5 bases at V and 3 bases at J, with 20 bases between. This CDR3 is 17 amino acids long. CDR3 nucleotide sequence: TGTGCCAGCAGTCCCCTCCCCTTGGGCGTCTATGGAAACACCATATATTTT. Amino acid sequence: CASSPLPLGVYGNTIYF.

As regards this clone: Other DNA sequences in this sample translate to the same CDR3. The V call is TRBV15, the J call TRBJ2-7; no definite D call. The CDR3 runs 12 residues. The ends were cut back, 1 base at V and 3 bases at J, with 4 bases in the middle. CDR1 is LNHNV and CDR2 is YYDKDF in the germline V gene (reference sequence). The CDR3 reads CATSRGSYEQYF. The CDR3 nucleotides read TGTGCCACCAGCAGAGGCAGCTACGAGCAGTACTTC.

This clone occurred once. The CDR3 bases are TGTGCCAGCAGTTGGACAGGGTACACAGATACGCAGTATTTT. Amino acid sequence: CASSWTGYTDTQYF. The chain employs TRBV28 and TRBJ2-3; TRBD1 aligns across 8 bases. With 4 bases clipped from V and 2 bases from J, the junction kept 2 bases outside the gene matches. The length of the CDR3 is 14 residues. Germline CDR1 reads MDHEN; CDR2 reads SYDVKM.

This chain uses TRBV29-1 with TRBJ2-7, with a tentative D call TRBD2 (5 bases). V lost 4 bases, J lost 3 bases, and 13 bases lay in between. CDR1 and CDR2 (germline): SQVTM, ANQGSEA. The CDR3 is 13 residues long. Here the CDR3 DNA reads TGCAGCGTTGTTGCCGGGGTTGGCTACGAGCAGTACTTC. Encoded protein: CSVVAGVGYEQYF.